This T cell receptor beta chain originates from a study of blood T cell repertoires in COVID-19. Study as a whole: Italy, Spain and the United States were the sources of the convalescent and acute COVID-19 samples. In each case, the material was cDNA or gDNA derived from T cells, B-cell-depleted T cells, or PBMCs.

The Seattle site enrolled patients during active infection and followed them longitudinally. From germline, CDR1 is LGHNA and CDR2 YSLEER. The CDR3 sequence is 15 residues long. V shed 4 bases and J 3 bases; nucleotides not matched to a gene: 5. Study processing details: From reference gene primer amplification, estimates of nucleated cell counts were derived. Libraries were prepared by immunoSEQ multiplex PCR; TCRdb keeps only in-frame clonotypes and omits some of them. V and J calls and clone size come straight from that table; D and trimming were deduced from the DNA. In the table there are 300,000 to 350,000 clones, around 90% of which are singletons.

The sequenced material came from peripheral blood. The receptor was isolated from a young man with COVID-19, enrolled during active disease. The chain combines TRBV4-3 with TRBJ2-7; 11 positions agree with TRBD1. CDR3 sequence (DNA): TGCGCCAGCAGCCCAGGGACAGGGGGTTTCTACGAGCAGTACTTC. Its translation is CASSPGTGGFYEQYF.